Sequencing of this TCR beta chain was carried out in a study of OX40 agonist ivuxolimab in advanced cancers. About this clone: No antigen is known for it.

Produced via immunoSEQ multiplex PCR; TCRdb's table is partial and in-frame only. The sample shows about 62,000 clones, 70% to 80% of them seen only once. Notes on the study in general: Certain nonresponding patients likewise had low normalized T-cell clonal expansion.

V was pared by 3 bases and J by 0 bases, with 6 bases of the junction left unmatched. CDR3 length: 17 residues. Germline CDR1 reads MNHNS; CDR2 reads SASEGT. The cohort excluded patients with autoimmune disease history or systemic immunosuppression. This sequence joins TRBV6-1 and TRBJ2-2, with 8 positions matching TRBD2. The clonotype originates from an adult with an advanced solid tumor such as melanoma, head and neck, liver or kidney cancer. This specimen consisted of CD4+ or CD8+ T cells sorted from blood, obtained in a trial of the OX40 agonist ivuxolimab. The CDR3 protein is CASSDRSGGANTGELFF. In DNA, the CDR3 is TGTGCCAGCAGTGACCGGAGCGGGGGAGCGAACACCGGGGAGCTGTTTTTT.